The 26 T cell receptor beta chains in this list originate from one sample, sequenced in a study of blood T cells in healthy people across ages. Alongside a J-beta primer mix, a sample-barcoded 5' primer served in a second PCR lasting about 7 to 11 cycles. One entry per CDR3 protein, called by TCRdb with MiXCR from the 5' RACE reads. The sample gives over a million distinct CDR3 sequences, 40% to 50% of which show up once; approximately 19% is in the top ten. The sequenced material came from blood. The receptors here all came from a woman aged 60 to 75 in good health.

This chain connects TRBV7-9 to TRBJ2-5; D is perhaps TRBD1 (5 bases). Germline V gives CDR1 SEHNR, CDR2 FQNEAQ (reference sequence). This CDR3 is built from 13 residues. Trimming took 4 bases from V and 7 from J, leaving 13 bases between them. The CDR3 DNA reads as TGTGCCAGCAGCTCAGGGTTGCGAGCGACCCAGTACTTC. Protein sequence: CASSSGLRATQYF.

This clonotype showed up just a few times. The V and J genes are TRBV29-1 and TRBJ2-5, with TRBD2 identical over 7 bases. CDR1 is SQVTM and CDR2 is ANQGSEA in the germline V gene. The ends lost 5 bases at V and 5 bases at J; junction bases unmatched: 8. The CDR3 is 13 amino acids. The CDR3 DNA sequence: TGCAGCGTTTCCAGCGGGATAGTGGAGACCCAGTACTTC. It yields the protein CSVSSGIVETQYF.

The chain carries TRBV7-3 and TRBJ2-3; perhaps TRBD2 as D (6 bases). V lost 2 bases and J lost 6, with 9 bases in between. Germline-derived CDR1 and CDR2 are SGHTA and FQGTGA. This CDR3 spans 13 amino acids. Written as DNA, the CDR3 is TGTGCCAGCAGCTTACGGGAGAAGGATACGCAGTATTTT. Its protein product is CASSLREKDTQYF.

The V gene is TRBV18, the J gene TRBJ1-5, with a tentative D call TRBD1 (5 bases). In germline, CDR1 is KGHSH, CDR2 LQKENI. The CDR3 covers 16 residues. Between the trimmed V and J ends, which lost 0 bases and 6 bases, there was a span of 15 bases. The CDR3 DNA reads TGTGCCAGCTCACCACCAGCTCACCAGGGCAGTCAGCCCCAGCATTTT. Translated, it gives CASSPPAHQGSQPQHF. Supplemented by reference TRBV18 and TRBJ1-5, the full variable domain reads NAGVMQNPRHLVRRRGQEARLRCSPMKGHSHVYWYRQLPEEGLKFMVYLQKENIIDESGMPKERFSAEFPKEGPSILRIQQVVRGDSAAYFCASSPPAHQGSQPQHFGDGTRLSIL.

The chain carries TRBV7-9 and TRBJ2-1; perhaps D is TRBD1 or TRBD2 (5 bases each). Trimming pared 7 bases from V and 2 bases from J, leaving 12 bases between. The CDR3 totals 14 residues. Germline assignment: CDR1 SEHNR and CDR2 FQNEAQ (reference sequence). The CDR3 DNA is TGTGCCAGCATGGACGGGGCGACCTACAATGAGCAGTTCTTC. Translated, it gives CASMDGATYNEQFF.

This clonotype was counted many times. The rearrangement links TRBV9 to TRBJ1-5; D call uncertain. Trimming took off 0 bases at V and 3 bases at J, with 10 bases between the two ends. There are 15 residues in the CDR3. CDR1 SGDLS and CDR2 YYNGEE come from the germline V gene. The CDR3 loop reads CASSVDERNNQPQHF. CDR3 bases: TGTGCCAGCAGCGTAGATGAGCGGAACAATCAGCCCCAGCATTTT.

This chain links TRBV5-1 with TRBJ1-6; 7 bases match TRBD1. Looked up from germline, CDR1 is SGHRS and CDR2 is YFSETQ. V was clipped by 4 bases and J by 7 bases; unmatched bases: 8. The CDR3 has 15 amino acids. CDR3 region: CASSRSGTENSPLHF. The DNA for the CDR3 is TGCGCCAGCAGCCGATCCGGGACAGAGAATTCACCCCTCCACTTT.

The J gene is TRBJ2-3, the V gene TRBV21-1; TRBD1, the table's D call, was not compared with the DNA. TRBV21-1 is reported as a pseudogene. The CDR3 runs to 17 residues. The CDR3 DNA is TGTGCCAGCAGCATGAAGAGAGGACAGGGTGGCACAGATACGCAGTATTTT. Residues: CASSMKRGQGGTDTQYF.

This clonotype was seen once. The CDR3 loop reads CASLLTSGSTDTQYF. The CDR3 coding sequence is TGTGCCAGCTTGCTGACTAGCGGGAGCACAGATACGCAGTATTTT. The chain combines TRBV6-1 with TRBJ2-3; 10 bases match TRBD2. Germline values: CDR1 MNHNS, CDR2 SASEGT. V gave up 8 bases and J gave up 0 bases; unmatched junction bases: 5. The CDR3 consists of 15 residues.

V is TRBV6-5 and J is TRBJ2-7, with D possibly matching TRBD1 (6 bases). Germline values: CDR1 MNHEY, CDR2 SVGAGI. Trimming cost V 2 bases and J 0 bases, with 8 bases left between them. The CDR3 extends over 14 amino acids. Here the CDR3 reads CASSYGQSSYEQYF. As DNA, the CDR3 is TGTGCCAGCAGTTACGGACAGAGCTCCTACGAGCAGTACTTC.

V is TRBV7-9 and J is TRBJ1-4; 8 bases agree with TRBD1. V dropped 5 bases and J dropped 5; count of bases not matched to a gene: 7. The CDR3 consists of 15 residues. Germline values: CDR1 SEHNR, CDR2 FQNEAQ (reference sequence). CDR3 coding DNA: TGTGCCAGCAGCAAAGACAGGGGTGAAAATGAAAAACTGTTTTTT. This sequence encodes CASSKDRGENEKLFF.

The chain carries TRBV2 and TRBJ2-1, with 7 bases fitting TRBD2. The tail of the sequence fits TRBJ2-7 better, so the J call may be wrong. CDR1 and CDR2 (germline): SNHLY, FYNNEI. This CDR3 is 13 amino acids long. The CDR3 coding sequence is TGTGCCACCCAAGCGGGGACCTACAATGAGCAGTACTTC. It is translated as CATQAGTYNEQYF.

J is TRBJ2-5 and V is TRBV5-1, with 15 bases lining up with TRBD2. The CDR3 extends over 18 amino acids. J lost 2 bases, V lost 4 bases, and 9 bases had no gene match. CDR1 is SGHRS, CDR2 YFSETQ, per germline. The CDR3 DNA follows: TGCGCCAGCAGCCGATCGGGACTAGCGGGAGGAAGGCAAGAGACCCAGTACTTC. Protein sequence: CASSRSGLAGGRQETQYF.

This clonotype was detected a few times. V and J are TRBV7-3 and TRBJ2-3; the match to TRBD1 covers 9 bases. Trimming took 2 bases from V and 3 from J; bases not matched to a gene: 15. The length of the CDR3 is 19 residues. From germline, CDR1 is SGHTA and CDR2 FQGTGA. The CDR3 is CASSLSASIRTGVTDTQYF. CDR3 DNA sequence: TGTGCCAGCAGCTTATCGGCTTCGATTAGGACAGGGGTTACAGATACGCAGTATTTT.

This clonotype has only a few counts. This sequence joins TRBV11-1 and TRBJ2-5; 10 nucleotides align to TRBD2. The CDR3 totals 14 residues. CDR1 SGHAT and CDR2 FQDESV come from the germline V gene (reference sequence). V trimming: 4 bases; J trimming: 7 bases; junction bases outside the gene matches: 6. The chain's CDR3 is CASSSPGLARTQYF. CDR3 nucleotides: TGTGCCAGCAGCTCCCCGGGACTAGCGCGGACCCAGTACTTC.

This chain joins TRBV6-2 or TRBV6-3 and TRBJ1-2, with TRBD1 matching over 7 bases. CDR3 length: 14 residues. V lost 6 bases, J lost 4 bases, and 8 bases stayed unmatched. The germline V gene encodes CDR1 MNHEY and CDR2 SVGEGT. The CDR3 protein is CASSHLTGFYGYTF. CDR3 nucleotides: TGTGCCAGCAGCCACCTGACAGGGTTCTATGGCTACACCTTC.

Note on this clonotype: A much larger clone differs by one base, so this may be a read error. The gene calls are TRBV20-1 and TRBJ2-7; maybe TRBD1 (5 bases). This CDR3 contains 14 residues. Germline CDR1 and CDR2: DFQATT and SNEGSKA (reference sequence). Between the trimmed V and J ends, which lost 6 bases and 1 base, there was a span of 16 bases. The CDR3 bases are TGCAGTGCGAAGGCCAGGGAACGTTCCTACGAGCAGTACTTC. Translation gives CSAKARERSYEQYF.

The genes are TRBV11-1 and TRBJ2-5; 9 nucleotides line up with TRBD2. This CDR3 is 17 amino acids long. In germline, CDR1 is SGHAT, CDR2 FQDESV (reference sequence). The V and J ends lost 4 bases and 3 bases, in that order; junction bases with no gene match: 12. The CDR3 bases are TGTGCCAGCAGCTCTTGGGCTAGCGGGATGGGTAAAGAGACCCAGTACTTC. It translates to CASSSWASGMGKETQYF.

V is TRBV28 and J is TRBJ2-1; TRBD2 agrees at 10 bases. Germline trimming cut 4 bases from V and 2 bases from J; bases unmatched to any gene: 14. This CDR3 contains 19 residues. The germline V gene encodes CDR1 MDHEN and CDR2 SYDVKM. Written as DNA, the CDR3 is TGTGCCAGCAGTTCCCTTACCCGGACTAGCGGCTTACCCTACAATGAGCAGTTCTTC. This gives the protein CASSSLTRTSGLPYNEQFF.

The chain employs TRBV20-1 and TRBJ2-3; 15 bases are a match to TRBD2. Germline assignment: CDR1 DFQATT and CDR2 SNEGSKA (reference sequence). With V trimmed by 6 bases and J by 5 bases, 6 bases remained unmatched. The CDR3 runs 15 residues. In DNA form, the CDR3 reads TGCAGTGCCTCACCGGGACTAGCGGGAGGAGATACGCAGTATTTT. It specifies CSASPGLAGGDTQYF.

Remarks on this clonotype: A read error may account for a junction end that differs from germline. The gene calls are TRBV29-1 and TRBJ1-2; the D is unclear. CDR3 size: 14 residues. Germline V gene lookup returns CDR1 SQVTM and CDR2 ANQGSEA. CDR3 protein: CSVEDLYRRYGHTF. CDR3 coding DNA: TGCAGCGTTGAAGATCTTTACCGGCGCTATGGCCACACCTTC.

The chain links TRBV20-1 to TRBJ2-7; TRBD1 might be the D (6 bases). The CDR3 covers 13 residues. The V gene lost 3 bases and the J gene lost 3 bases, with 12 bases spanning the gap. CDR1 is DFQATT and CDR2 is SNEGSKA in the germline V gene (reference sequence). The CDR3 spells CSASRTALYEQYF. CDR3 DNA sequence: TGCAGTGCTAGTAGGACAGCCCTCTACGAGCAGTACTTC.

The rearrangement joins TRBV4-1 to TRBJ2-1; D is possibly TRBD2 (5 bases). Germline CDR1 MGHRA, CDR2 YSYEKL. V lost 0 bases, J lost 6 bases, and 18 bases lay in between. CDR3 length: 17 residues. The CDR3 coding sequence is TGCGCCAGCAGCCAAGATAGGCTAGCTGGGGTGGCCAATGAGCAGTTCTTC. Protein product: CASSQDRLAGVANEQFF.

The rearrangement links TRBV11-2 to TRBJ1-2; D remains unclear. Trimming took off 5 bases at V and 8 bases at J, with 15 bases between the two ends. The germline V gene encodes CDR1 SGHAT and CDR2 FQNNGV. CDR3 length: 13 residues. The CDR3 region is CASSPLRANGYTF. The DNA for the CDR3 is TGTGCCAGCAGCCCCTTAAGGGCAAACGGCTACACCTTC.

The chain recombines TRBV12-3 or TRBV12-4 with TRBJ2-5; perhaps TRBD1 as D (6 bases). The CDR3 runs to 13 residues. V was pared by 5 bases and J by 11 bases, with 18 bases between. CDR3 loop: CASSLYTGYEQYF. For the CDR3, the DNA is TGTGCCAGCAGTCTCTACACAGGGTATGAGCAGTACTTC.

This chain uses TRBV6-1 with TRBJ1-2, with a possible D match to TRBD1 (6 bases). This CDR3 spans 13 amino acids. Looked up from germline, CDR1 is MNHNS and CDR2 is SASEGT. The germline V and J ends were trimmed by 7 bases and 7 bases, with 16 bases remaining between them. The CDR3 DNA follows: TGTGCCAGCATTTTCCAGGGGTCGGGTGGCTACACCTTC. This sequence encodes CASIFQGSGGYTF.